A selection of T cell receptor beta chains follows, all from one sample in a study of blood T cell repertoires in COVID-19. Measured with immunoSEQ multiplex PCR; TCRdb has only the in-frame clones, and not every one. The sample carries 120,000 or so clones, around four fifths recorded once. Sequencing was carried out using peripheral blood. The receptor source for this set is a man aged 55 to 70 with acute or convalescent COVID-19. The conserved cysteine and the conserved F or W are not part of the CDR3 here.

v_gene	j_gene	CDR3aa
TRBV6-1	TRBJ2-6	ASSEGTGSGANVLT
TRBV6-5	TRBJ2-2	ASSSGRARTGELF
TRBV6-2/TRBV6-3	TRBJ1-2	ASSNRVDGYT
TRBV28	TRBJ1-1	ASSPRGGGNTEAF
TRBV29-1	TRBJ1-6	SVALAGGSPLH
TRBV14	TRBJ2-7	ASSQRVGGTYSYEQY
TRBV28	TRBJ1-3	ASQGTGNTIY
TRBV27	TRBJ1-1	ASRDMDRVEAF
TRBV6-6	TRBJ1-4	ASSYSTGDNEKLF
TRBV4-1	TRBJ2-6	ASSQFGGGSGANVLT
TRBV9	TRBJ2-5	ASSAAGTSGSKTQY
TRBV5-6	TRBJ2-1	ASSLSTDRGNEQF
TRBV11-2	TRBJ2-7	ASSLGLAGTYEQY
TRBV6-7	TRBJ2-4	ASSYSSGTSGEQVNIQY
TRBV9	TRBJ2-1	ASSKVGGEQF
TRBV28	TRBJ1-2	ASRGTGGARRGYT
TRBV5-4	TRBJ1-2	ASSLAGGGYT
TRBV27	TRBJ2-7	ASSLGSGGYEQY
TRBV30	TRBJ1-2	AWSTGSLGYT
TRBV5-1	TRBJ2-2	ASSLGLAGLSRELF
TRBV29-1	TRBJ2-7	SGQGVSDEQY
TRBV28	TRBJ2-1	ASVESYNEQF
TRBV28	TRBJ1-5	ASSLAGGRVFQPQH
TRBV7-2	TRBJ2-1	ASSLGLADNEQF
TRBV24-1	TRBJ1-4	ATSDPGTGGREKLF
TRBV5-8	TRBJ1-1	ASVNDGGSTEAF
TRBV7-2	TRBJ2-1	ASSSSLAGLTYNEQF
TRBV5-6	TRBJ1-2	ASSLTGYGYT
TRBV27	TRBJ2-7	ASSFDRYSYEQY
TRBV9	TRBJ2-7	ASSVGTGGAEQY
TRBV27	TRBJ1-5	ASSMTDYQPQH
TRBV7-8	TRBJ2-1	ASSLVTSTLSYNEQF
TRBV30	TRBJ2-1	AWSVPSGRDEQF
TRBV19	TRBJ1-1	ASSIDRDSLNTEAF
TRBV10-3	TRBJ1-1	AISARTGGGTEAF
TRBV27	TRBJ2-7	ASSLSGREALGYEQY
TRBV5-1	TRBJ1-2	ASSSDRLAGGYT
TRBV9	TRBJ2-3	ASSETSGRTFTDTQY
TRBV6-2/TRBV6-3	TRBJ1-4	ASSYLGAGEKLF
TRBV24-1	TRBJ2-3	ATSDPEQGTDTQY
TRBV27	TRBJ2-3	ASSLSTSGDTDTQY
TRBV4-1	TRBJ1-2	ASSRTGAYGYT
TRBV2	TRBJ2-5	ASSRDRGGETQY
TRBV11-2	TRBJ2-5	ASSGELWAQY
TRBV6-1	TRBJ2-7	ASSDRRFSQGSYYEQY
TRBV10-2	TRBJ1-2	ASSDPSNYGYT
TRBV27	TRBJ2-1	ASRGTSGRNNEQF